This TCR beta chain comes out of a study of T cells after yellow fever vaccination. Across the whole study: Preparation of the low-cell-number fractions used SMART-Seq v4 Ultra Low Input. Study-wide points: Overall, a small share of clonotypes was seen in both CD4 and CD8 compartments. Researchers report a weaker secondary response that nonetheless peaked faster, day 5 versus 15. Post-booster repertoires again held most primary-vaccination clones (about 96% CD4, 88% CD8).

As regards this clonotype: Its specificity is unknown.

Via MiXCR, TCRdb re-called the 5' RACE reads, giving one row per CDR3 protein. In the table there are about 210,000 distinct CDR3 sequences, about 3% of which are singletons. Germline V gene lookup returns CDR1 DFQATT and CDR2 SNEGSKA (reference sequence). Trimming pared 5 bases from V and 4 bases from J, leaving 16 bases between. This CDR3 spans 14 amino acids. This sequence joins TRBV20-1 and TRBJ2-3; D might be TRBD1 or TRBD2, each matching 5 bases. The TCR comes from a man aged 18 to 29 who received the YFV17D yellow fever vaccine. Specimen: CD4+ T cells sorted from PBMCs, collected 10 days after the yellow fever booster vaccination. The CDR3 DNA reads as TGCAGTGCTCCCCGGCTTCGGGGCTCAGATACGCAGTATTTT. Encoded protein: CSAPRLRGSDTQYF.